These 25 T cell receptor beta chains came from one sample sequenced in a study of shared clonotypes between healthy human individuals. Assay used: immunoSEQ multiplex PCR; TCRdb lists only in-frame clones, some missing. The table includes about 2.1 million clones, 85% to 95% detected once. Terminally differentiated effector memory CD45RA+ cells were left out of the naive CD8 fraction, which was CD45RO-negative and positively selected for CCR7. Material for sequencing was naive CD8+ T cells from PBMCs. The receptors stem from a man aged 18 to 29 in good health. Some clones in this sample may be carry-over from other donors' samples.

The V call is TRBV7-8, the J call TRBJ2-5; TRBD1 matches at 10 bases. CDR3 size: 15 residues. The germline V gene has CDR1 SGHVS and CDR2 FQNEAQ. The V and J ends lost 5 bases and 5 bases, in that order; junction bases with no gene match: 8. The CDR3 DNA follows: TGTGCCAGCAGCCCGACAGGGGGCCACTCGGAGACCCAGTACTTC. Its translation is CASSPTGGHSETQYF.

As to this clone: The same CDR3 arises from other DNA sequences in this sample as well. V usage is TRBV5-6 and J usage is TRBJ2-7, with a tentative D call TRBD1 (6 bases). The germline V and J ends were trimmed by 4 bases and 1 base, with 12 bases remaining between them. Germline V lookup: CDR1 SGHDT, CDR2 YYEEEE. The CDR3 runs 14 residues. CDR3 coding DNA: TGTGCCAGCAGCCCTGGGACACCTTCCTACGAGCAGTACTTC. Its translation is CASSPGTPSYEQYF.

The chain employs TRBV11-2 and TRBJ2-7, with TRBD1 matching over 10 bases. Trimming took 0 bases from V and 1 from J; bases not matched to a gene: 6. Germline V lookup: CDR1 SGHAT, CDR2 FQNNGV. CDR3 length: 17 amino acids. CDR3 sequence (DNA): TGTGCCAGCAGCTTAGACACCGGGACAGGGGCTTCCTACGAGCAGTACTTC. This translates into CASSLDTGTGASYEQYF.

This clone appeared a few times. The chain joins TRBV29-1 to TRBJ1-1; 10 nucleotides line up with TRBD1. The germline gives CDR1 SQVTM, CDR2 ANQGSEA. V trimming: 7 bases; J trimming: 5 bases; junction bases outside the gene matches: 7. This CDR3 is built from 13 residues. The CDR3 here is CSAPGQGYTEAFF. DNA for the CDR3: TGCAGCGCACCGGGACAGGGGTATACTGAAGCTTTCTTT.

This clone appeared once. V is TRBV28 and J is TRBJ1-4; possibly TRBD1 for D (5 bases). The CDR3 length is 14 residues. The V and J ends lost 6 bases and 0 bases respectively, with 8 bases between them. The germline CDR1 and CDR2 sequences are MDHEN and SYDVKM. Written as DNA, the CDR3 is TGTGCCAGCAGCCCCAGGGCAACTAATGAAAAACTGTTTTTT. This sequence encodes CASSPRATNEKLFF.

The chain's CDR3 is CASSRLAGGPREEQYF. The CDR3 DNA sequence: TGTGCCAGCAGCAGACTAGCGGGAGGGCCAAGGGAAGAGCAGTACTTC. The rearrangement uses TRBV7-8 and TRBJ2-7; TRBD2 matches at 14 bases. This CDR3 is 16 amino acids long. After removal of 5 bases from V and 7 bases from J, the junction contained 10 bases not matched to a gene. CDR1 is SGHVS and CDR2 is FQNEAQ in the germline V gene. The complete variable domain, with remaining parts taken from reference TRBV7-8 and TRBJ2-7, reads GAGVSQSPRYKVAKRGQDVALRCDPISGHVSLFWYQQALGQGPEFLTYFQNEAQLDKSGLPSDRFFAERPEGSVSTLKIQRTQQEDSAVYLCASSRLAGGPREEQYFGPGTRLTVT.

This chain joins TRBV28 and TRBJ1-4; TRBD1 matches 9 bases. Germline CDR1 reads MDHEN; CDR2 reads SYDVKM. This CDR3 region has 14 residues. V dropped 6 bases and J dropped 7; count of bases not matched to a gene: 6. CDR3 nucleotides: TGTGCCAGCAGAGAACAGGGGGCCAGTGAAAAACTGTTTTTT. This codes for CASREQGASEKLFF.

The rearrangement links TRBV28 to TRBJ2-5; a possible D gene is TRBD1 (6 bases). Germline V lookup: CDR1 MDHEN, CDR2 SYDVKM. V gave up 2 bases and J gave up 5 bases, with 12 bases separating them. This CDR3 has 14 amino acids. The CDR3 DNA is TGTGCCAGCAGTTTAGGGCAGGGGATGGAGACCCAGTACTTC. Residues: CASSLGQGMETQYF.

The chain carries TRBV29-1 and TRBJ2-7; D is possibly TRBD1 (5 bases). Germline CDR1 reads SQVTM; CDR2 reads ANQGSEA. V lost 3 bases and J 6 bases, leaving 9 bases between the germline ends. This CDR3 is built from 11 residues. The CDR3 reads CSVEAGCEQYF. CDR3 DNA: TGCAGCGTTGAGGCAGGGTGCGAGCAGTACTTC.

V is TRBV6-6 and J is TRBJ1-1, with D perhaps matching TRBD1 (5 bases). Trimming took off 1 base at V and 0 bases at J, with 9 bases between the two ends. CDR3 length: 15 amino acids. Germline V gene sequence: CDR1 MNHNY, CDR2 SVGAGI (reference sequence). The CDR3, as DNA: TGTGCCAGCAGTTACTTAGGGGCAATGAACACTGAAGCTTTCTTT. It codes for CASSYLGAMNTEAFF.

The chain joins TRBV5-1 to TRBJ2-7; perhaps D is TRBD1 or TRBD2 (5 bases each). The CDR3 consists of 15 residues. V gave up 0 bases and J gave up 5 bases, with 15 bases separating them. Germline loops: CDR1 SGHRS, CDR2 YFSETQ. CDR3 sequence: CASSLGLLSGHEQYF. DNA for the CDR3: TGCGCCAGCAGCTTGGGGTTACTCTCGGGACACGAGCAGTACTTC.

J is TRBJ2-7 and V is TRBV28; the D gene is possibly TRBD2 (6 bases). This CDR3 has 15 amino acids. Trimming cost V 5 bases and J 1 base, with 15 bases left between them. Germline CDR1 reads MDHEN; CDR2 reads SYDVKM. Here the CDR3 reads CASSISGIGSYEQYF. The CDR3 DNA reads as TGTGCCAGCAGTATTAGCGGCATAGGGTCCTACGAGCAGTACTTC.

The genes are TRBV28 and TRBJ2-2, with 11 bases identical to TRBD2. CDR1 and CDR2 (germline): MDHEN, SYDVKM. This CDR3 is 17 amino acids long. Trimming cost V 4 bases and J 3 bases; bases outside gene matches: 7. The CDR3 sequence: CASSWVAGGYYTGELFF. The CDR3, as DNA: TGTGCCAGCAGTTGGGTAGCGGGAGGGTATTACACCGGGGAGCTGTTTTTT. The whole variable domain, remainder taken from reference TRBV28 and TRBJ2-2, is DVKVTQSSRYLVKRTGEKVFLECVQDMDHENMFWYRQDPGLGLRLIYFSYDVKMKEKGDIPEGYSVSREKKERFSLILESASTNQTSMYLCASSWVAGGYYTGELFFGEGSRLTVL.

This chain uses TRBV6-6 with TRBJ1-1; no definite D call. Germline CDR1 MNHNY, CDR2 SVGAGI (reference sequence). V lost 0 bases to trimming and J lost 7 bases, with 15 bases between them. The CDR3 loop spans 15 amino acids. The CDR3: CASSYSADSRSEAFF. For the CDR3, the DNA is TGTGCCAGCAGTTACTCGGCCGACTCCCGGAGTGAAGCTTTCTTT.

V is TRBV27 and J is TRBJ2-7; D is unresolved. With 5 bases removed from V and 2 bases from J, the gap between germline ends came to 16 bases. This CDR3 has 15 residues. Germline CDR1 and CDR2: MNHEY and SMNVEV (reference sequence). The CDR3: CASSPTGFPTYEQYF. CDR3 bases: TGTGCCAGCAGTCCCACCGGGTTCCCAACCTACGAGCAGTACTTC.

The genes are TRBV2 and TRBJ2-7; TRBD2 matches 11 bases. J lost 5 bases, V lost 6 bases, and 9 bases had no gene match. The CDR3 covers 15 residues. CDR1 is SNHLY, CDR2 FYNNEI, per germline. This CDR3 is CASRVASGRLNEQYF. DNA for the CDR3: TGTGCCAGCAGGGTAGCTAGCGGGAGGTTAAACGAGCAGTACTTC. Full variable domain (rest looked up from reference TRBV2 and TRBJ2-7): EPEVTQTPSHQVTQMGQEVILRCVPISNHLYFYWYRQILGQKVEFLVSFYNNEISEKSEIFDDQFSVERPDGSNFTLKIRSTKLEDSAMYFCASRVASGRLNEQYFGPGTRLTVT.

The count of this clone is one. The gene calls are TRBV4-1 and TRBJ1-2; D may be TRBD1 (5 bases). CDR3 length: 15 amino acids. Trimming shortened V by 1 base and J by 1 base, and 10 bases separated the two germline ends. In germline, CDR1 is MGHRA, CDR2 YSYEKL. The CDR3 is CASSQAQGRNYGYTF. The CDR3 region has the DNA TGCGCCAGCAGCCAAGCGCAGGGACGTAACTATGGCTACACCTTC.

The V gene is TRBV14, the J gene TRBJ2-7, with 7 positions matching TRBD2. V dropped 4 bases and J dropped 0; count of bases not matched to a gene: 9. CDR1 and CDR2 (germline): SGHDN, FVKESK. The CDR3 contains 16 residues. The CDR3 nucleotides are TGTGCCAGCAGCCCCCCCCGCGGGAGTTCCTCCTACGAGCAGTACTTC. Translation gives CASSPPRGSSSYEQYF.

In this sample, this clone turned up once. The chain uses TRBV19 and TRBJ2-3; 7 bases agree with TRBD2. J lost 0 bases, V lost 6 bases, and 6 bases had no gene match. The V gene's germline CDR1 is LNHDA and CDR2 SQIVND (reference sequence). There are 15 residues in the CDR3. The CDR3 DNA reads TGTGCCAGTAGCCTTAGCGGGTTTAGCACAGATACGCAGTATTTT. Protein: CASSLSGFSTDTQYF.

The chain joins TRBV6-5 to TRBJ2-1; D gene uncertain. The CDR3 is 12 amino acids. Germline lookup yields CDR1 MNHEY and CDR2 SVGAGI. V was cut by 7 bases and J by 4 bases, with 8 bases left in between. The CDR3 region is CASTSSYNEQFF. The CDR3, as DNA: TGTGCCAGCACCTCATCTTACAATGAGCAGTTCTTC.

The CDR3 sequence is CASSLVAGGETQYF. The CDR3 DNA reads as TGTGCCAGCAGCTTAGTAGCGGGGGGGGAGACCCAGTACTTC. The chain employs TRBV7-9 and TRBJ2-5, with 11 bases fitting TRBD2. The CDR3 spans 14 residues. Germline loops: CDR1 SEHNR, CDR2 FQNEAQ (reference sequence). J was trimmed by 5 bases and V by 1 base; bases with no gene match: 0.

This chain joins TRBV11-2 and TRBJ1-3; D unclear. The CDR3 has 16 amino acids. Trimming took 1 base from V and 5 from J, leaving 15 bases between them. The germline V gene encodes CDR1 SGHAT and CDR2 FQNNGV. The CDR3 bases are TGTGCCAGCAGCTTAGGTCCCGGGGATTCTCGAAACACCATATATTTT. Residues: CASSLGPGDSRNTIYF.

The rearrangement links TRBV6-5 to TRBJ2-5; 7 bases are shared with TRBD1. This CDR3 spans 14 amino acids. Germline V gives CDR1 MNHEY, CDR2 SVGAGI. The J segment lost 5 bases and the V segment lost 5 bases, leaving 8 bases of the junction unmatched. CDR3 sequence: CASSDREWRETQYF. Written as DNA, the CDR3 is TGTGCCAGCAGTGACAGGGAATGGCGGGAGACCCAGTACTTC.

This clone has a single count. The V gene is TRBV19, the J gene TRBJ2-2; 7 bases match TRBD1. Trimming at V came to 1 base and at J to 6 bases, leaving 11 bases not matched to a gene. Germline V gives CDR1 LNHDA, CDR2 SQIVND (reference sequence). There are 17 residues in the CDR3. The CDR3: CASSIVTGSFYAGELFF. CDR3 nucleotide sequence: TGTGCCAGTAGTATAGTGACAGGGTCCTTCTACGCCGGGGAGCTGTTTTTT.

On this clone itself: Distinct nucleotide sequences in the sample also encode this CDR3. The chain couples TRBV6-5 to TRBJ1-1, with 10 bases that match TRBD1. The germline CDR1 and CDR2 sequences are MNHEY and SVGAGI. With V trimmed by 3 bases and J by 4 bases, 2 bases remained unmatched. This CDR3 contains 14 residues. CDR3 protein: CASSYRTGGTEAFF. In nucleotides, the CDR3 is TGTGCCAGCAGTTATAGGACAGGGGGCACTGAAGCTTTCTTT.